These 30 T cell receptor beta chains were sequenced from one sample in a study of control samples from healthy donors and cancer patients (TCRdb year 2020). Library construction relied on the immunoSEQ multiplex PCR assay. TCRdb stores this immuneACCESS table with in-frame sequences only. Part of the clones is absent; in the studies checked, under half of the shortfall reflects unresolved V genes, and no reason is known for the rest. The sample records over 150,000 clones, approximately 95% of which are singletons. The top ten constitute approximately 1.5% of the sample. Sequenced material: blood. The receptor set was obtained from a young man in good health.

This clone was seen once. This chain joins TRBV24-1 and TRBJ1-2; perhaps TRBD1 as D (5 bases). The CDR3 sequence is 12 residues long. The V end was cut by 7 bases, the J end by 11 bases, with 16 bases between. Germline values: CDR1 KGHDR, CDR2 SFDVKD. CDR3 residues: CATSGTEETYTF. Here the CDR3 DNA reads TGTGCCACCAGCGGGACGGAGGAGACTTACACCTTC.

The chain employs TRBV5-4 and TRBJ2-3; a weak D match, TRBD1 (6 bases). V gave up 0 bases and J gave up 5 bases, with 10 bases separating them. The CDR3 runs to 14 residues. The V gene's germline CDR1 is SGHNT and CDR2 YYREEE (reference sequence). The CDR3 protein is CASSLGQAKDTQYF. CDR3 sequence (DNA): TGTGCCAGCAGCTTGGGACAGGCAAAAGATACGCAGTATTTT.

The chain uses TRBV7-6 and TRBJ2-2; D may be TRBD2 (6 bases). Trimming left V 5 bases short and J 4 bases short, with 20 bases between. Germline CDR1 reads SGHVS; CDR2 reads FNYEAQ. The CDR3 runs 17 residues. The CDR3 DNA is TGTGCCAGCAGCATGCTAGAGGCGGGGCGGTTCACCGGGGAGCTGTTTTTT. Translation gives CASSMLEAGRFTGELFF.

As DNA, the CDR3 is TGTGCCAGTAGCCGAGCCGGGACAGCAGCTGGAAACACCATATATTTT. Amino acids: CASSRAGTAAGNTIYF. J is TRBJ1-3 and V is TRBV19, with 7 bases that match TRBD1. This CDR3 comprises 16 residues. Germline V CDR1 and CDR2: LNHDA, SQIVND (reference sequence). Unmatched junction bases numbered 10, after V lost 6 bases and J lost 2 bases.

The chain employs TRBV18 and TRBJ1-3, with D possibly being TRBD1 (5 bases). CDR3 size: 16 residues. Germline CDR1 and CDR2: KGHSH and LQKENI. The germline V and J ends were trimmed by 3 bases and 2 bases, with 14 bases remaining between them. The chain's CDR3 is CASSPPGGAAGNTIYF. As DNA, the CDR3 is TGTGCCAGCTCACCCCCTGGAGGGGCAGCTGGAAACACCATATATTTT. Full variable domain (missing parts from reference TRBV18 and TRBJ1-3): NAGVMQNPRHLVRRRGQEARLRCSPMKGHSHVYWYRQLPEEGLKFMVYLQKENIIDESGMPKERFSAEFPKEGPSILRIQQVVRGDSAAYFCASSPPGGAAGNTIYFGEGSWLTVV.

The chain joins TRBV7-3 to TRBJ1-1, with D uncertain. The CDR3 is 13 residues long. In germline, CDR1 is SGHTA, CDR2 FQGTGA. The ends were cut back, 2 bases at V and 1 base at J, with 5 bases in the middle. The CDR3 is CASSLLSNTEAFF. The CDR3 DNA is TGTGCCAGCAGCTTATTATCGAACACTGAAGCTTTCTTT.

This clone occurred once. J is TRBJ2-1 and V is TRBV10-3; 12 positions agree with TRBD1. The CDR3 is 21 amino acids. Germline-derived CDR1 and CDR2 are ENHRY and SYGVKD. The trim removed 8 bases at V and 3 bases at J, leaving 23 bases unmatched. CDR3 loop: CAISPGQGARRSGGNYNEQFF. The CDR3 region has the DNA TGTGCCATCTCTCCGGGACAGGGGGCCCGAAGGTCAGGGGGGAACTACAATGAGCAGTTCTTC.

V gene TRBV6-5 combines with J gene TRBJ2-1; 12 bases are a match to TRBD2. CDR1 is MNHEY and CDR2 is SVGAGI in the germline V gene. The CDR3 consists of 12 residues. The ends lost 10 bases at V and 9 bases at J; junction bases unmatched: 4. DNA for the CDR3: TGTGCCACCGGACTAGCGGGGAGTGAGCAGTTCTTC. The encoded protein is CATGLAGSEQFF.

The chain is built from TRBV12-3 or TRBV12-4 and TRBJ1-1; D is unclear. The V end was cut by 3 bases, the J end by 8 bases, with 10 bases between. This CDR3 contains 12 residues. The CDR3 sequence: CASSFLGEEAFF. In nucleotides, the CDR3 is TGTGCCAGCAGTTTTCTGGGCGAAGAAGCTTTCTTT.

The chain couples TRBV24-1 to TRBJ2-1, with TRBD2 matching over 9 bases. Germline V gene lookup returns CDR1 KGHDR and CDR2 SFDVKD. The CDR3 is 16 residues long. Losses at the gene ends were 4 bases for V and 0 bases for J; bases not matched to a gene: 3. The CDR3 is CATSEPTSGSYNEQFF. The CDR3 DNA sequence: TGTGCCACCAGTGAGCCGACTAGCGGCTCCTACAATGAGCAGTTCTTC.

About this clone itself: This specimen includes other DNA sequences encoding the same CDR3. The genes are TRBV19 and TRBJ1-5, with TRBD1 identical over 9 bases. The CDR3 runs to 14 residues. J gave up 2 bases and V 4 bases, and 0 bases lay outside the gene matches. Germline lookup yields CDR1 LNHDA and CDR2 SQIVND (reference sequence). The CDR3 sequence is CASSRQGGNQPQHF. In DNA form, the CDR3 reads TGTGCCAGTAGTAGACAGGGGGGCAATCAGCCCCAGCATTTT.

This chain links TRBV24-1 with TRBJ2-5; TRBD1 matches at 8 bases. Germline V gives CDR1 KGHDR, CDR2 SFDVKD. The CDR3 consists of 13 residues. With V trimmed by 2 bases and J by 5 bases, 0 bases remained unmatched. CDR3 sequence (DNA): TGTGCCACCAGTGATTACAGGGGGGAGACCCAGTACTTC. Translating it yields CATSDYRGETQYF.

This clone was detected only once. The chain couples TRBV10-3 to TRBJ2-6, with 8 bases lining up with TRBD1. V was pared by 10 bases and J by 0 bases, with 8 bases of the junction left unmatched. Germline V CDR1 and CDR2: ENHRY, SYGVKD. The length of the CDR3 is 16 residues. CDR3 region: CATGTGQSSGANVLTF. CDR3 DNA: TGTGCCACCGGGACAGGTCAGAGCTCTGGGGCCAACGTCCTGACTTTC.

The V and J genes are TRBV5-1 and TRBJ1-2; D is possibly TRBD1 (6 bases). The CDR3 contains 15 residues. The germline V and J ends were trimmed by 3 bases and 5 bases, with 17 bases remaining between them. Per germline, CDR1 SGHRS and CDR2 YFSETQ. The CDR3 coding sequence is TGCGCCAGCAGCTCCGGGACAAAAGAAGGGTATGGCTACACCTTC. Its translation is CASSSGTKEGYGYTF.

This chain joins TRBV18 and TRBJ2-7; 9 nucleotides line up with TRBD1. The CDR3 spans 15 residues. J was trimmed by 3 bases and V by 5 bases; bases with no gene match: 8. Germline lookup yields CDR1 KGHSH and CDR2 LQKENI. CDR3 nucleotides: TGTGCCAGCTCAGCGGGACAGGGTTTACTCTACGAGCAGTACTTC. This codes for CASSAGQGLLYEQYF.

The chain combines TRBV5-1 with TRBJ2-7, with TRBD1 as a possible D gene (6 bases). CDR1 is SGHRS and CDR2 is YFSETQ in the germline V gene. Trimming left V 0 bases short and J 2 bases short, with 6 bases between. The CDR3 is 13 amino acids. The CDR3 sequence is CASSLEGAYEQYF. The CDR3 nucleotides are TGCGCCAGCAGCTTGGAGGGGGCCTACGAGCAGTACTTC.

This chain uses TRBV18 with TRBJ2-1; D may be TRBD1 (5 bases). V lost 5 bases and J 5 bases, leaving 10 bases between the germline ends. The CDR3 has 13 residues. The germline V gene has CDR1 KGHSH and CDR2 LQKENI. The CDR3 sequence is CASSTRQNNEQFF. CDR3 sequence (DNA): TGTGCCAGCTCAACCCGACAGAACAATGAGCAGTTCTTC.

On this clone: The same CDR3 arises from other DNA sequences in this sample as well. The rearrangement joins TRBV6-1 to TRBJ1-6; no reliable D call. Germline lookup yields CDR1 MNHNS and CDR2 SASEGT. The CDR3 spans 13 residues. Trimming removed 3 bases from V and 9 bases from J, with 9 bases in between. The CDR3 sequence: CASSEGWGSPLHF. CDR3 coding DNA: TGTGCCAGCAGTGAGGGTTGGGGTTCACCCCTCCACTTT.

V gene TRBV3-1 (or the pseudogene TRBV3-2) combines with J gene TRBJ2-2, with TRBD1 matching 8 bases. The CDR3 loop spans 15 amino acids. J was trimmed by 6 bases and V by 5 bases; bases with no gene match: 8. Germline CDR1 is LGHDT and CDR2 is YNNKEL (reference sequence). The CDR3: CASSYGQGGAGELFF. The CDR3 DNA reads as TGTGCCAGCAGCTACGGACAGGGTGGGGCCGGGGAGCTGTTTTTT.

In nucleotides, the CDR3 is TGTGCCACTCAAGACGGCTACAGGGACGAGCAGTACTTC. Its protein product is CATQDGYRDEQYF. V and J are TRBV24-1 and TRBJ2-7; D might be TRBD1 (6 bases). Deletions cut 10 bases from V and 5 bases from J, with 17 bases between. Germline CDR1 reads KGHDR; CDR2 reads SFDVKD. The CDR3 spans 13 residues.

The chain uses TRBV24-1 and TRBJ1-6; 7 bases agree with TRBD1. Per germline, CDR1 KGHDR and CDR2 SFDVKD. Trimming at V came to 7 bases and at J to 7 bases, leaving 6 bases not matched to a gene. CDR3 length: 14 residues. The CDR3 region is CATSAGGSNSPLHF. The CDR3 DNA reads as TGTGCCACCAGCGCAGGGGGTTCCAATTCACCCCTCCACTTT.

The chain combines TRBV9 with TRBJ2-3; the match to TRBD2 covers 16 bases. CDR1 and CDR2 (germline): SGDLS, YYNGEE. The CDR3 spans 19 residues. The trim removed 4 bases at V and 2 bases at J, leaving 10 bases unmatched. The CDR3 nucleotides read TGTGCCAGCAGCCCCCCGCTTGGGACTAGCGGGGGGGACACAGATACGCAGTATTTT. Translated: CASSPPLGTSGGDTDTQYF.

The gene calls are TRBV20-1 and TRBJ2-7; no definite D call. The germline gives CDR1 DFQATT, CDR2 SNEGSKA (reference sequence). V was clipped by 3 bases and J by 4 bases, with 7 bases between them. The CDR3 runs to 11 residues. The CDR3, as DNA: TGCAGTGCTAGGAAAGAATACGAGCAGTACTTC. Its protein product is CSARKEYEQYF.

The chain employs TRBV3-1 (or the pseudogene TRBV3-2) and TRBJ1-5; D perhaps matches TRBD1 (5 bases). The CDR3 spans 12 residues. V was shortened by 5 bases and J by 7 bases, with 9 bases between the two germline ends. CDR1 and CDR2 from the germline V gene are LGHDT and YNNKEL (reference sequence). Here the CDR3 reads CASSSGSQPQHF. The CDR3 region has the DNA TGTGCCAGCAGCTCAGGGTCACAGCCCCAGCATTTT.

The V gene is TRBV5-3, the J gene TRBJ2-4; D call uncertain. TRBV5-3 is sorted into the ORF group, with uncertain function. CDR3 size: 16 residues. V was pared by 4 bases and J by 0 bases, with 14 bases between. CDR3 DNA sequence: TGTGCCAGAAGCGGGCTAGGCCTTCTAGCCAAAAACATTCAGTACTTC. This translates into CARSGLGLLAKNIQYF.

The CDR3 region is CASSVVSGGSGNTIYF. CDR3 nucleotides: TGTGCCAGCAGCGTAGTGTCAGGTGGATCTGGAAACACCATATATTTT. The chain links TRBV9 to TRBJ1-3; no reliable D call. The germline CDR1 and CDR2 sequences are SGDLS and YYNGEE. This CDR3 has 16 amino acids. Trimming cost V 0 bases and J 1 base, with 11 bases left between them.

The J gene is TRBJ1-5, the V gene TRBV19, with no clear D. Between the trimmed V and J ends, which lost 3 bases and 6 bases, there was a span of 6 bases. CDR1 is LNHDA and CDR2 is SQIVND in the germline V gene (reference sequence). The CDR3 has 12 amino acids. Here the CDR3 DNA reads TGTGCCAGTAGTATGTCAGGTCAGCCCCAGCATTTT. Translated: CASSMSGQPQHF. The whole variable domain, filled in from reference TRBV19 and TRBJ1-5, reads DGGITQSPKYLFRKEGQNVTLSCEQNLNHDAMYWYRQDPGQGLRLIYYSQIVNDFQKGDIAEGYSVSREKKESFPLTVTSAQKNPTAFYLCASSMSGQPQHFGDGTRLSIL.

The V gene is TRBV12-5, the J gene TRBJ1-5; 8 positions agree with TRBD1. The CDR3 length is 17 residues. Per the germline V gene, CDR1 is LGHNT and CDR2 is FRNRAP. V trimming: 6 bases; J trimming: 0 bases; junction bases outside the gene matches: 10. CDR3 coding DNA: TGTGCTAGTGGCTCCGGGACAGGCCTTTATAGCAATCAGCCCCAGCATTTT. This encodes CASGSGTGLYSNQPQHF.

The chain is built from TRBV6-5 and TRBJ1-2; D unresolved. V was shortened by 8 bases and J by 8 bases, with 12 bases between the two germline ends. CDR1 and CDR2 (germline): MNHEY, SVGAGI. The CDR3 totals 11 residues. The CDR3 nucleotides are TGTGCCAGCCGGGCGGGCCTCGGCTACACCTTC. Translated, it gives CASRAGLGYTF.

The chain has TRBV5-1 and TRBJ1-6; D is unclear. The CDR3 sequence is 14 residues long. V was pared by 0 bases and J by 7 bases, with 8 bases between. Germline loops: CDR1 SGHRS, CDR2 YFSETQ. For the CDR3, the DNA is TGCGCCAGCAGCTTGGAGGGTTCAAATTCACCCCTCCACTTT. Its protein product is CASSLEGSNSPLHF.